The rows below give T cell receptor beta chains drawn from one sample of a study of chemoradiotherapy in HPV16-positive cancers. Sequencing was performed with immunoSEQ multiplex PCR; in TCRdb, only in-frame clones are kept and a portion is missing. The profile shows roughly 14,000 clones, approximately 72% of them singletons. Sample collection was performed from a patient who underwent chemoradiotherapy. All receptors derive from a human donor with HPV-associated anogenital cancer. Each CDR3 is given with its conserved first and last residue. A D gene is named only where the DNA matches it firmly. Expanded clones get a size class; other rows say once, few or many, or leave the size out.

size: .; J: TRBJ1-5; V: TRBV7-9; D: TRBD1; DNA: TGTGCCAGCAGCTTAGAAGGGGGCGGACAGCCCCAGCATTTT; CDR3: CASSLEGGGQPQHF
size: .; J: TRBJ1-1; V: TRBV6-5; D: .; DNA: TGTGCCAGCAGTTACGCCCCGAACACTGAAGCTTTCTTT; CDR3: CASSYAPNTEAFF
size: once; J: TRBJ2-2; V: TRBV30; D: TRBD1; DNA: TGTGCCGGGAAGAACAGGGGTTGGACCGGGGAGCTGTTTTTT; CDR3: CAGKNRGWTGELFF
size: .; J: TRBJ2-1; V: TRBV13; D: .; DNA: TGTGCCAGCAGCTTAGGACGTGAGCAGTTCTTC; CDR3: CASSLGREQFF
size: few; J: TRBJ1-1; V: TRBV6-5; D: .; DNA: TGTGCCAGCAGTTACTCCCAAGGGGTAGCTTTCTTT; CDR3: CASSYSQGVAFF
size: .; J: TRBJ2-3; V: TRBV19; D: .; DNA: TGTGCCAGTATGGAGGGGGCAGATACGCAGTATTTT; CDR3: CASMEGADTQYF
size: few; J: TRBJ1-2; V: TRBV6-5; D: TRBD1; DNA: TGTGCCAGCAGGACAGGGGATGGCTACACCTTC; CDR3: CASRTGDGYTF
size: .; J: TRBJ2-1; V: TRBV28; D: .; DNA: TGTGCCAGCAGTTTCCCCCGGTCGGGGCAGTTCTTC; CDR3: CASSFPRSGQFF
size: .; J: TRBJ2-3; V: TRBV29-1; D: .; DNA: TGCAGCGTACATGGCGGGGTCACAGATACGCAGTATTTT; CDR3: CSVHGGVTDTQYF
size: .; J: TRBJ2-1; V: TRBV10-3; D: .; DNA: TGTGCCATCAGTGAGTCTAGCGGTTACAATGAGCAGTTCTTC; CDR3: CAISESSGYNEQFF
size: .; J: TRBJ2-7; V: TRBV30; D: TRBD2; DNA: TGTGCCTGGAGTCCACAGTGGGAAGCGGGGGCGAGGTACGAGCAGTACTTC; CDR3: CAWSPQWEAGARYEQYF
size: .; J: TRBJ2-7; V: TRBV6-1; D: .; DNA: TGTGCCAGCAGTGATCTGGCTTTAACCTACGAGCAGTACTTC; CDR3: CASSDLALTYEQYF
size: .; J: TRBJ2-1; V: TRBV25-1; D: .; DNA: TGTGCCAGCTCGAAGGACTTCTATGCCTACAATGAGCAGTTCTTC; CDR3: CASSKDFYAYNEQFF
size: .; J: TRBJ2-3; V: TRBV6-1; D: .; DNA: TGTGCCAGCAGTACAAGGTCTGGAAACGTGTCCCCGTATTTT; CDR3: CASSTRSGNVSPYF
size: .; J: TRBJ2-1; V: TRBV11-2; D: .; DNA: TGTGCCAGCAGCTTAGACGCCCCGGGACCCTACAATGAGCAGTTCTTC; CDR3: CASSLDAPGPYNEQFF
size: .; J: TRBJ2-7; V: TRBV5-6; D: TRBD1; DNA: TGTGCCAGCGGGCCCCTCGGGACAGGAAAGGGGGAGCAGTACTTC; CDR3: CASGPLGTGKGEQYF
size: .; J: TRBJ1-1; V: TRBV29-1; D: TRBD1; DNA: TGCAACGTCGACAGGGCGGGCACTGAAGCTTTCTTT; CDR3: CNVDRAGTEAFF
size: few; J: TRBJ2-6; V: TRBV2; D: .; DNA: TGTGCCAGCAGTGTCGACAGCTCTGGGGCCAACGTCCTGACTTTC; CDR3: CASSVDSSGANVLTF
size: .; J: TRBJ1-1; V: TRBV7-2; D: .; DNA: TGTGCCAGCAGCCTCGGACAGATGAACACTGAAGCTTTCTTT; CDR3: CASSLGQMNTEAFF
size: .; J: TRBJ2-7; V: TRBV7-2; D: .; DNA: TGTGCCAGCAGCTTAGAATACGAGCAGTACTTC; CDR3: CASSLEYEQYF
size: .; J: TRBJ1-3; V: TRBV10-3; D: .; DNA: TGTGCCATCAACCCAGATTGGGGCTCTGGAAACACCATATATTTT; CDR3: CAINPDWGSGNTIYF
size: .; J: TRBJ1-1; V: TRBV5-1; D: .; DNA: TGCGCCAGCGGTAATGGGGTACTCACTGAAGCTTTCTTT; CDR3: CASGNGVLTEAFF
size: once; J: TRBJ1-3; V: TRBV6-1; D: .; DNA: TGTGCCAGCTGCAGGGACCTCTCTGGAAACACCATATATTTT; CDR3: CASCRDLSGNTIYF
size: few; J: TRBJ2-6; V: TRBV29-1; D: .; DNA: TGCAGCGTTAGAGTCTCCGGGGCCAACGTCCTGACTTTC; CDR3: CSVRVSGANVLTF
size: .; J: TRBJ1-2; V: TRBV16; D: .; DNA: TGTGCCAGCAGCCACGCGGGGAACTATGGCTACACCTTC; CDR3: CASSHAGNYGYTF
size: once; J: TRBJ1-2; V: TRBV7-2; D: .; DNA: TGTGCCAGCAGCTCCACCGGGGGGAACTATGGCTACACCTTC; CDR3: CASSSTGGNYGYTF
size: .; J: TRBJ1-5; V: TRBV7-8; D: .; DNA: TGTGCCAGCAGCTCCGACGTGGGGCAGCCCCAGCATTTT; CDR3: CASSSDVGQPQHF